This T cell receptor beta chain is drawn from a study of siplizumab effects on memory and regulatory T cells. Trimming took 6 bases from V and 3 from J; bases not matched to a gene: 11. Germline loops: CDR1 LNHDA, CDR2 SQIVND (reference sequence). The CDR3 covers 16 residues. TCRdb's copy holds only in-frame clones and misses some; the assay was immunoSEQ multiplex PCR. The data contain about 110,000 clones, 80% to 95% of them seen just once; the ten biggest clones take up about 1.5%. The sequence was collected from a human donor in good health. This chain connects TRBV19 to TRBJ2-7, with 10 positions matching TRBD2. What was sequenced was CD4+ T cells sorted from blood. CDR3 in DNA: TGTGCCAGTAGACCCAATTCACTAGCGGGGAACTACGAGCAGTACTTC. As protein: CASRPNSLAGNYEQYF. The variable domain in full, completed from reference TRBV19 and TRBJ2-7, reads DGGITQSPKYLFRKEGQNVTLSCEQNLNHDAMYWYRQDPGQGLRLIYYSQIVNDFQKGDIAEGYSVSREKKESFPLTVTSAQKNPTAFYLCASRPNSLAGNYEQYFGPGTRLTVT.